These 20 T cell receptor beta chains share one sample of origin, sequenced in a study of radiotherapy plus CTLA-4 blockade in lung cancer. Profiled with immunoSEQ multiplex PCR; TCRdb holds only in-frame clones, not every one. The data hold approximately 94,000 clones, with approximately 80% observed a single time. The material was peripheral blood, obtained from a patient treated with radiotherapy plus ipilimumab. The source of these receptors is a human donor with non-small cell lung cancer that progressed on radiotherapy plus ipilimumab.

The J gene is TRBJ1-3, the V gene TRBV2, with D maybe TRBD1 (6 bases). CDR1 and CDR2 from the germline V gene are SNHLY and FYNNEI. The V end was cut by 5 bases, the J end by 0 bases, with 14 bases between. The CDR3 has 16 amino acids. The DNA for the CDR3 is TGTGCCAGCAGTAGTAGGGGGGGCCTCTCTGGAAACACCATATATTTT. Its translation: CASSSRGGLSGNTIYF. The full variable domain, completed using reference TRBV2 and TRBJ1-3, is EPEVTQTPSHQVTQMGQEVILRCVPISNHLYFYWYRQILGQKVEFLVSFYNNEISEKSEIFDDQFSVERPDGSNFTLKIRSTKLEDSAMYFCASSSRGGLSGNTIYFGEGSWLTVV.

CDR3 sequence (DNA): TGTGCCAGCAGCCCTGGGACTAGCGGGAGTAAAAATCGGTATGGTGAGCAGTTCTTC. Translating it yields CASSPGTSGSKNRYGEQFF. V and J are TRBV5-8 and TRBJ2-1; TRBD2 aligns across 14 bases. Per the germline V gene, CDR1 is SGHTS and CDR2 is YDEGEE. The CDR3 totals 19 residues. J lost 9 bases, V lost 4 bases, and 18 bases had no gene match.

The V and J genes are TRBV6-6 and TRBJ2-6; 9 bases line up with TRBD2. Germline V CDR1 and CDR2: MNHNY, SVGAGI (reference sequence). This CDR3 region has 16 residues. V trimming: 11 bases; J trimming: 2 bases; junction bases outside the gene matches: 10. In DNA, the CDR3 is TGTGCCCTCAAGGGATTAGCGGGAGCTGGGGCCAACGTCCTGACTTTC. As protein: CALKGLAGAGANVLTF.

The chain joins TRBV7-9 to TRBJ2-4; tentative D call: TRBD1 (6 bases). In germline, CDR1 is SEHNR, CDR2 FQNEAQ (reference sequence). The CDR3 extends over 15 amino acids. Trimming cost V 1 base and J 9 bases, with 16 bases left between them. CDR3 sequence (DNA): TGTGCCAGCAGCTTAGGTACAGGGTCGAAAGCCATTCAGTACTTC. This gives the protein CASSLGTGSKAIQYF.

The chain recombines TRBV4-2 with TRBJ2-6, with 7 bases fitting TRBD1. V lost 5 bases to trimming and J lost 2 bases; unmatched junction nucleotides: 3. Per germline, CDR1 LGHNA and CDR2 YNFKEQ. This CDR3 is 15 amino acids long. CDR3 amino acids: CASSTQGAGANVLTF. In DNA, the CDR3 is TGTGCCAGCAGCACCCAGGGGGCTGGGGCCAACGTCCTGACTTTC.

The V and J genes are TRBV19 and TRBJ1-1, with 7 bases that match TRBD1. Germline loops: CDR1 LNHDA, CDR2 SQIVND (reference sequence). The trim removed 5 bases at V and 2 bases at J, leaving 8 bases unmatched. This CDR3 is built from 15 residues. CDR3 DNA sequence: TGTGCCAGTAGTGTCAGCCGGGACAGAAACACTGAAGCTTTCTTT. Translating gives CASSVSRDRNTEAFF.

This chain joins TRBV11-3 and TRBJ2-1; the D is unclear. The germline V and J ends were trimmed by 1 base and 7 bases, with 5 bases remaining between them. The germline V gene has CDR1 SGHNT and CDR2 YENEEA. The CDR3 sequence is 12 residues long. CDR3 in DNA: TGTGCCAGCAGCTTAGGAGTAAATGAGCAGTTCTTC. Translation gives CASSLGVNEQFF.

This clone was picked up a small number of times. The chain links TRBV27 to TRBJ2-3; D remains ambiguous. Trimming took off 4 bases at V and 6 bases at J, with 8 bases between the two ends. Germline V CDR1 and CDR2: MNHEY, SMNVEV (reference sequence). This CDR3 comprises 12 residues. The chain's CDR3 is CASSSPPDTQYF. The CDR3 DNA is TGTGCCAGCAGTTCGCCTCCGGATACGCAGTATTTT.

The chain joins TRBV9 to TRBJ1-1, with TRBD1 as a possible D gene (5 bases). Germline lookup yields CDR1 SGDLS and CDR2 YYNGEE. The CDR3 length is 13 residues. Trimming took off 0 bases at V and 10 bases at J, with 13 bases between the two ends. DNA for the CDR3: TGTGCCAGCAGCGTAGTGGGGCAGTTTTCAGCTTTCTTT. This codes for CASSVVGQFSAFF.

This clone was counted a single time. The V call is TRBV11-1, the J call TRBJ2-5; perhaps TRBD1 as D (5 bases). Per germline, CDR1 SGHAT and CDR2 FQDESV (reference sequence). V was shortened by 1 base and J by 5 bases, with 5 bases between the two germline ends. This CDR3 spans 12 amino acids. CDR3 protein: CASSLDRETQYF. The CDR3, as DNA: TGTGCCAGCAGCTTAGACAGGGAGACCCAGTACTTC.

This chain links TRBV6-6 with TRBJ1-5, with unresolved D. The CDR3 has 15 residues. V lost 4 bases and J 5 bases, leaving 15 bases between the germline ends. Germline CDR1 reads MNHNY; CDR2 reads SVGAGI (reference sequence). CDR3 protein: CASSSRQAPYQPQHF. The CDR3 nucleotides are TGTGCCAGCAGTTCTCGGCAGGCTCCCTATCAGCCCCAGCATTTT.

The V call is TRBV7-9, the J call TRBJ2-1; D may be TRBD2 (6 bases). V was trimmed by 2 bases and J by 2 bases, leaving 13 bases between them. CDR1 SEHNR and CDR2 FQNEAQ come from the germline V gene (reference sequence). The CDR3 loop spans 16 amino acids. CDR3 bases: TGTGCCAGCAGCTTAATTTCTAGCGTAACCTACAATGAGCAGTTCTTC. Its protein is CASSLISSVTYNEQFF.

The V gene is TRBV7-6, the J gene TRBJ1-3; D is undetermined. Trimming pared 3 bases from V and 2 bases from J, leaving 8 bases between. The CDR3 is made up of 14 amino acids. Per germline, CDR1 SGHVS and CDR2 FNYEAQ. The CDR3 DNA reads TGTGCCAGCAGCTTGGGGATCGCTGGAAACACCATATATTTT. Its translation: CASSLGIAGNTIYF.

V usage is TRBV19 and J usage is TRBJ1-1, with D perhaps matching TRBD1 (5 bases). Per the germline V gene, CDR1 is LNHDA and CDR2 is SQIVND (reference sequence). The CDR3 is 11 residues long. The V gene lost 5 bases and the J gene lost 5 bases, with 6 bases spanning the gap. CDR3 region: CASSGGTEAFF. The CDR3 DNA follows: TGTGCCAGTAGTGGGGGGACTGAAGCTTTCTTT.

The chain employs TRBV27 and TRBJ1-5; TRBD1 is a possible D gene (5 bases). Trimming shortened V by 6 bases and J by 4 bases, and 19 bases separated the two germline ends. The germline V gene has CDR1 MNHEY and CDR2 SMNVEV (reference sequence). The length of the CDR3 is 16 residues. CDR3 coding DNA: TGTGCCAGCAGCCTCTCCCCGGGACCGATAAATCAGCCCCAGCATTTT. Its protein product is CASSLSPGPINQPQHF.

The V and J genes are TRBV15 and TRBJ2-3; 13 nucleotides match TRBD2. This CDR3 region has 22 residues. Germline V gene sequence: CDR1 LNHNV, CDR2 YYDKDF (reference sequence). V lost 2 bases and J lost 3; bases outside the gene matches: 20. The chain's CDR3 is CATSRTPGLAGEPSLVTDTQYF. In nucleotides, the CDR3 is TGTGCCACCAGCAGAACGCCCGGACTAGCGGGAGAGCCAAGCTTGGTGACAGATACGCAGTATTTT.

Details on this clone: Mismatch with germline at one junction end may stem from a read error. V usage is TRBV5-4 and J usage is TRBJ1-2; 8 positions agree with TRBD1. Germline CDR1 and CDR2: SGHNT and YYREEE (reference sequence). CDR3 length equals 15 residues. CDR3 loop: CVSSLSGGYVYGYTF. The DNA for the CDR3 is TGTGTCAGCAGCTTGTCAGGGGGCTATGTCTATGGCTACACCTTC. The whole variable domain, filled in from reference TRBV5-4 and TRBJ1-2, reads ETGVTQSPTHLIKTRGQQVTLRCSSQSGHNTVSWYQQALGQGPQFIFQYYREEENGRGNFPPRFSGLQFPNYSSELNVNALELDDSALYLCVSSLSGGYVYGYTFGSGTRLTVV.

The rearrangement uses TRBV5-1 and TRBJ1-1, with D possibly TRBD1 on 5 matching bases. CDR3 size: 17 residues. CDR1 SGHRS and CDR2 YFSETQ come from the germline V gene. Trimming cost V 4 bases and J 1 base, with 20 bases left between them. The CDR3 sequence: CASSASRGFLRNTEAFF. CDR3 DNA sequence: TGCGCCAGCAGCGCGTCCCGGGGGTTTCTTCGGAACACTGAAGCTTTCTTT.

The chain combines TRBV7-9 with TRBJ2-5, with D perhaps assigned TRBD1 or TRBD2 (5 bases each). Germline V lookup: CDR1 SEHNR, CDR2 FQNEAQ (reference sequence). The CDR3 runs 14 residues. The V gene lost 5 bases and the J gene lost 2 bases, with 12 bases spanning the gap. CDR3 sequence: CASSPGTVQETQYF. For the CDR3, the DNA is TGTGCCAGCAGCCCTGGGACGGTTCAAGAGACCCAGTACTTC.

DNA of the CDR3: TGTGCCAGCAGCCAAGTGCTTAGCGGGAGCGTCAATGAGCAGTTCTTC. It translates to CASSQVLSGSVNEQFF. V is TRBV4-2 and J is TRBJ2-1; 9 positions agree with TRBD2. In germline, CDR1 is LGHNA, CDR2 YNFKEQ. With 1 base clipped from V and 6 bases from J, the junction kept 7 bases outside the gene matches. This CDR3 is 16 amino acids long.